Sequencing of this TCR beta chain was carried out in a study of T cell changes during pregnancy in multiple sclerosis. Germline loops: CDR1 SGHDN, CDR2 FVKESK. Trimming shortened V by 3 bases and J by 4 bases, and 15 bases separated the two germline ends. The CDR3 sequence is 15 residues long. Repertoires were generated with immunoSEQ multiplex PCR, while TCRdb's copy carries only in-frame clones and drops some. This table has under 55,000 clones, 90% to 95% appearing once. The sequencing used CD4+ T cells from peripheral blood mononuclear cells, collected before pregnancy. The chain carries TRBV14 and TRBJ1-1, with D unresolved. This sequence was found in a female donor with multiple sclerosis, enrolled in a pregnancy study. The chain's CDR3 is CASSQQTGFGTEAFF. CDR3 nucleotides: TGTGCCAGCAGCCAGCAGACCGGGTTCGGCACTGAAGCTTTCTTT.